The TCR beta chain described here comes from a study of T cell changes during pregnancy in multiple sclerosis. Libraries were prepared by immunoSEQ multiplex PCR; TCRdb keeps only in-frame clonotypes and omits some of them. The table lists about 61,000 clones, 85% to 90% of them singletons. With 5 bases removed from V and 8 bases from J, the gap between germline ends came to 24 bases. Looked up from germline, CDR1 is SGHAT and CDR2 is FQNNGV. This CDR3 is 16 amino acids long. This clonotype was sampled from a female donor in good health, enrolled as a control in a pregnancy study. The specimen was peripheral blood, collected in the first trimester of pregnancy. V is TRBV11-2 and J is TRBJ1-1; weak D call: TRBD1 (6 bases). CDR3 in DNA: TGTGCCAGCAGCCGAAGAGGGGTCCAGGGGTTCGGCGAAGCTTTCTTT. It translates to CASSRRGVQGFGEAFF.